What follows are 4 T cell receptor beta chains derived from one specimen sequenced in a study of shared clonotypes between healthy human individuals. Here immunoSEQ multiplex PCR was the method, and the copy in TCRdb shows in-frame clones only, minus some. This table has around 200,000 clones, around 93% appearing once. Sequencing input: naive CD4+ T cells sorted from blood. The subset: CD45RA+ positively selected. Source of these receptors: a woman in her twenties or thirties in good health.

The V and J genes are TRBV19 and TRBJ1-1; 10 bases are shared with TRBD1. This CDR3 is built from 15 residues. Germline V CDR1 and CDR2: LNHDA, SQIVND (reference sequence). J was trimmed by 3 bases and V by 6 bases; bases with no gene match: 7. CDR3 loop: CASSIPGQGDTEAFF. The CDR3, as DNA: TGTGCCAGTAGCATTCCTGGACAGGGGGACACTGAAGCTTTCTTT. The whole variable domain, remainder taken from reference TRBV19 and TRBJ1-1, is DGGITQSPKYLFRKEGQNVTLSCEQNLNHDAMYWYRQDPGQGLRLIYYSQIVNDFQKGDIAEGYSVSREKKESFPLTVTSAQKNPTAFYLCASSIPGQGDTEAFFGQGTRLTVV.

V is TRBV7-9 and J is TRBJ2-7; TRBD2 matches at 8 bases. V shed 6 bases, J shed 7 bases, and the junction held 11 bases outside the gene matches. Germline V gene data show CDR1 as SEHNR and CDR2 as FQNEAQ (reference sequence). This CDR3 region has 14 residues. CDR3 in amino acids: CASRPGTRIGEQYF. The CDR3 DNA follows: TGTGCCAGCAGGCCCGGGACTAGAATAGGAGAGCAGTACTTC.

The chain links TRBV28 to TRBJ2-6; D unresolved. Trimming pared 5 bases from V and 1 base from J, leaving 12 bases between. Germline lookup yields CDR1 MDHEN and CDR2 SYDVKM. CDR3 size: 16 residues. CDR3 region: CASSLAAYSGANVLTF. For the CDR3, the DNA is TGTGCCAGCAGTCTCGCGGCTTATTCTGGGGCCAACGTCCTGACTTTC.

The chain employs TRBV5-5 and TRBJ2-7; TRBD2 matches at 9 bases. The trim removed 0 bases at V and 2 bases at J, leaving 12 bases unmatched. The CDR3 covers 18 residues. Germline CDR1 is SGHKS and CDR2 is YYEKEE (reference sequence). CDR3: CASSLADIGAGGAYEQYF. CDR3 coding DNA: TGTGCCAGCAGCTTGGCCGACATTGGGGCGGGAGGGGCCTACGAGCAGTACTTC. Looking up the rest from reference TRBV5-5 and TRBJ2-7 gives the full variable domain: DAGVTQSPTHLIKTRGQQVTLRCSPISGHKSVSWYQQVLGQGPQFIFQYYEKEERGRGNFPDRFSARQFPNYSSELNVNALLLGDSALYLCASSLADIGAGGAYEQYFGPGTRLTVT.